The 18 T cell receptor beta chains below were found in one sample sequenced in a study of T-cell reconstitution after alpha-beta-depleted transplantation in children. Unique molecular identifiers were built into the TCRbeta library. From the PCR reads, TCRdb called clonotypes with MiXCR, one entry per CDR3 protein. Of about 310,000 distinct CDR3 sequences in the sample, approximately 23% were seen once. The sequenced sample was PBMCs, mostly from graft donor cells, obtained 180 days after TCRalphabeta/CD19-depleted stem cell transplant. The receptors stem from a male patient under 18 who had a stem cell transplant for acute lymphoblastic leukemia, so the T cells may come from the graft donor.

This clonotype occurred a few times. The chain couples TRBV12-3 or TRBV12-4 to TRBJ1-2, with D perhaps matching TRBD1 (5 bases). This CDR3 region has 13 residues. Trimming took 3 bases from V and 4 from J, leaving 9 bases between them. The CDR3 spells CASSFGGGYGYTF. Here the CDR3 DNA reads TGTGCCAGCAGTTTTGGGGGAGGCTATGGCTACACCTTC.

The rearrangement uses TRBV5-1 and TRBJ1-1, with D unresolved. Germline-derived CDR1 and CDR2 are SGHRS and YFSETQ. The CDR3 covers 14 residues. V shed 0 bases and J shed 1 base, with 7 bases lying between them. CDR3 region: CASSLEGTNTEAFF. CDR3 bases: TGCGCCAGCAGCTTGGAGGGCACGAACACTGAAGCTTTCTTT.

This clonotype was picked up a small number of times. The chain joins TRBV20-1 to TRBJ2-1, with TRBD1 identical over 8 bases. This CDR3 region has 14 residues. The junction had 6 bases not matched to a gene; V was cut back by 0 bases and J by 8 bases. Per the germline V gene, CDR1 is DFQATT and CDR2 is SNEGSKA (reference sequence). CDR3 loop: CSARDWQGAYEQFF. The CDR3 nucleotides read TGCAGTGCTAGAGATTGGCAGGGGGCATATGAGCAGTTCTTC.

This clonotype was counted between two and nine times. The J gene is TRBJ2-7, the V gene TRBV7-7; D may be TRBD1 (6 bases). Germline V gene sequence: CDR1 SSHAT, CDR2 FNYEAQ (reference sequence). CDR3 length equals 16 residues. Trimming cost V 4 bases and J 2 bases, with 18 bases left between them. This CDR3 is CASSYNAHDRTYEQYF. For the CDR3, the DNA is TGTGCCAGCAGCTACAACGCTCATGACAGGACCTACGAGCAGTACTTC.

This clonotype was recorded a few times. The rearrangement uses TRBV6-1 and TRBJ1-2; D possibly corresponds to TRBD1 (6 bases). Germline-derived CDR1 and CDR2 are MNHNS and SASEGT. The CDR3 consists of 16 residues. Trimming stripped 7 bases from V and 4 bases from J, with 22 bases between. The CDR3 coding sequence is TGTGCCAGCACGGGCAGGGGTGCGATAAATGTCTATGGCTACACCTTC. Protein sequence: CASTGRGAINVYGYTF.

This clonotype has just one count. The J gene is TRBJ2-3, the V gene TRBV20-1; 8 bases line up with TRBD1. There are 14 residues in the CDR3. The V gene end was trimmed by 5 bases and the J gene end by 4 bases; junction bases not matched to a gene: 8. Germline values: CDR1 DFQATT, CDR2 SNEGSKA (reference sequence). The CDR3 coding sequence is TGCAGTGCTTCAGGGGGCTCCACGGCAGATACGCAGTATTTT. It codes for CSASGGSTADTQYF.

This clonotype was observed once. The chain employs TRBV5-1 and TRBJ2-5; weak D call: TRBD2 (6 bases). Germline V gene data show CDR1 as SGHRS and CDR2 as YFSETQ. CDR3 length: 15 residues. Trimming removed 4 bases from V and 5 bases from J, with 18 bases in between. The CDR3 region has the DNA TGCGCCAGCAGCCCAAATTGGGGACTCTCGGAGACCCAGTACTTC. Protein: CASSPNWGLSETQYF.

This clonotype was seen a few times. The chain is built from TRBV7-8 and TRBJ2-1, with D hard to call. Germline values: CDR1 SGHVS, CDR2 FQNEAQ. The CDR3 length is 15 residues. Trimming took off 3 bases at V and 2 bases at J, with 11 bases between the two ends. CDR3 protein: CASSFIPGPYNEQFF. The CDR3 nucleotides read TGTGCCAGCAGCTTTATTCCCGGGCCCTACAATGAGCAGTTCTTC.

Only a few counts were recorded for this clonotype. The gene calls are TRBV27 and TRBJ1-1; D is undetermined. The CDR3 runs 13 residues. Trimming shortened V by 6 bases and J by 4 bases, and 12 bases separated the two germline ends. Germline CDR1 is MNHEY and CDR2 is SMNVEV (reference sequence). CDR3 DNA sequence: TGTGCCAGCAGGCCAACAGTTATCACTGAAGCTTTCTTT. Its protein is CASRPTVITEAFF.

Note on this clonotype: The CDR3 ends on some other residue instead of the conserved phenylalanine or tryptophan, so this is likely a read error. The DNA of the CDR3 is TGTGCCAGCAGGACCAGGATCCAAGAGACCCAGTACTTA. It specifies CASRTRIQETQYL. V usage is TRBV7-9 and J usage is TRBJ2-5; unclear D gene. Trimming removed 6 bases from V and 1 base from J, with 9 bases in between. The CDR3 is made up of 13 amino acids. The V gene's germline CDR1 is SEHNR and CDR2 FQNEAQ (reference sequence).

The chain recombines TRBV20-1 with TRBJ2-5, with D possibly matching TRBD2 (6 bases). CDR3 length: 14 residues. Germline lookup yields CDR1 DFQATT and CDR2 SNEGSKA (reference sequence). V lost 4 bases and J lost 5, with 17 bases in between. The DNA of the CDR3 is TGCAGTGCTACAAAGGAGGGAGGCGTTGAGACCCAGTACTTC. Translating it yields CSATKEGGVETQYF.

The V call is TRBV11-2, the J call TRBJ2-1; D uncertain. CDR3 size: 15 residues. Germline V gene data show CDR1 as SGHAT and CDR2 as FQNNGV. The V gene lost 2 bases and the J gene lost 8 bases, with 16 bases spanning the gap. This CDR3 reads CASSLIRPFVDEQFF. The DNA for the CDR3 is TGTGCCAGCAGCTTAATCCGGCCTTTTGTCGATGAGCAGTTCTTC.

This clonotype was observed a few times. The chain links TRBV5-1 to TRBJ2-1; weak D call: TRBD1 (5 bases). Looked up from germline, CDR1 is SGHRS and CDR2 is YFSETQ. This CDR3 spans 15 amino acids. V gave up 4 bases and J gave up 5 bases, with 16 bases separating them. The CDR3 sequence: CASSPLQGLHNEQFF. The CDR3 DNA reads as TGCGCCAGCAGCCCCCTTCAGGGTCTTCACAATGAGCAGTTCTTC.

The chain joins TRBV12-5 to TRBJ1-1; no firm D call. Trimming stripped 0 bases from V and 5 bases from J, with 7 bases between. The CDR3 runs 13 residues. Germline V gene sequence: CDR1 LGHNT, CDR2 FRNRAP. CDR3 amino acids: CASGLVGFTEAFF. In nucleotides, the CDR3 is TGTGCTAGTGGTTTGGTAGGGTTTACTGAAGCTTTCTTT.

The chain employs TRBV20-1 and TRBJ2-7; D is ambiguous. The germline CDR1 and CDR2 sequences are DFQATT and SNEGSKA (reference sequence). The V end was cut by 3 bases, the J end by 0 bases, with 15 bases between. This CDR3 is built from 15 residues. CDR3 protein: CSASLVDRYSYEQYF. The CDR3 bases are TGCAGTGCTAGTTTGGTTGATCGGTACTCCTACGAGCAGTACTTC.

The rearrangement joins TRBV10-3 to TRBJ2-1, with 9 bases matching TRBD2. The length of the CDR3 is 15 residues. Germline values: CDR1 ENHRY, CDR2 SYGVKD. Trimming at V came to 5 bases and at J to 8 bases, leaving 10 bases not matched to a gene. This CDR3 reads CAISQTSGGAHEQFF. Written as DNA, the CDR3 is TGTGCCATCAGTCAGACTAGCGGAGGGGCACATGAGCAGTTCTTC.

CDR3: CASSPLPGQVYTF. CDR3 sequence (DNA): TGTGCCAGCAGTCCCCTTCCCGGACAGGTTTACACCTTC. V gene TRBV2 combines with J gene TRBJ1-2; 7 bases are a match to TRBD1. With 5 bases clipped from V and 11 bases from J, the junction kept 11 bases outside the gene matches. This CDR3 contains 13 residues. The germline V gene has CDR1 SNHLY and CDR2 FYNNEI.

This clonotype was recorded at least ten times. The chain carries TRBV21-1 and TRBJ2-5; the table's TRBD1 call for D was not verified on the DNA. TRBV21-1 has pseudogene status. The CDR3 has 15 amino acids. The DNA of the CDR3 is TGTGCCAGCAGCAAAGGGACCCCCAGGGTCGAGACCCAGTACTTC. Protein product: CASSKGTPRVETQYF.